Only a few counts were recorded for the clone carrying this TCR beta chain. The antigen remains undetermined. From germline, CDR1 is SGDLS and CDR2 YYNGEE. The CDR3 has 15 amino acids. V dropped 0 bases and J dropped 10; count of bases not matched to a gene: 7. This sample is drawn from a study of T-cell memory formation after mild COVID-19. Study findings and constraints: Several responding clones turned up in pre-infection memory, indicating that cross-reactive memory may have taken part. Mostly located in CM and EM were contracting CD4+ clones, with contracting CD8+ clones located in EMRA.

From 5'RACE with constant-segment primers came TCR alpha and TCR beta cDNA libraries that carried sample barcodes and UMIs. TCRdb reprocessed the 5' RACE reads via MiXCR and lists one record per CDR3 protein. Of tens of thousands of distinct CDR3 sequences in the sample, 7.3% are singletons; the top ten hold around 1.5%. J is TRBJ1-6 and V is TRBV9; 7 positions agree with TRBD1. The sequence was obtained from a man aged 18-30 years who had mild COVID-19 (a few samples of this study predate the infection). Cell type and time point are not known. Sequencing input: PBMCs or a T cell subset sorted from them (not recorded which). This CDR3 is CASSVEGTAGSPLHF. As DNA, the CDR3 is TGTGCCAGCAGCGTAGAGGGGACAGCGGGCTCACCCCTCCACTTT.